This T cell receptor beta chain was sequenced in a study of blood T cell repertoires in COVID-19. The overall study: Whether acute or convalescent, the COVID-19 samples came from the United States, Italy and Spain. T cells, B-cell-depleted T cells, or PBMCs supplied cDNA or gDNA.

As processed by the authors: Nucleated cell counts were estimated from reference gene primer amplification. The table came from immunoSEQ multiplex PCR; TCRdb's copy has only in-frame clones and leaves some out. Clonal size and the V and J genes are those of that table, whereas D and trimming came from the DNA. The sample records about 230,000 clones, roughly 83% being singletons. This clone has only one observation. The sequenced sample consisted of peripheral blood. This receptor was obtained from a woman in her sixties or seventies with active or convalescent COVID-19.

CDR3 nucleotide sequence: TGCGCCAGCAGCCAAGTTCCGGGGAATGGACTAGCGGGAGGCACAGATACGCAGTATTTT. Translated, it gives CASSQVPGNGLAGGTDTQYF. The chain is built from TRBV4-1 and TRBJ2-3, with 13 bases fitting TRBD2. This CDR3 spans 20 amino acids. The ends lost 1 base at V and 1 base at J; junction bases unmatched: 11. The germline gives CDR1 MGHRA, CDR2 YSYEKL.